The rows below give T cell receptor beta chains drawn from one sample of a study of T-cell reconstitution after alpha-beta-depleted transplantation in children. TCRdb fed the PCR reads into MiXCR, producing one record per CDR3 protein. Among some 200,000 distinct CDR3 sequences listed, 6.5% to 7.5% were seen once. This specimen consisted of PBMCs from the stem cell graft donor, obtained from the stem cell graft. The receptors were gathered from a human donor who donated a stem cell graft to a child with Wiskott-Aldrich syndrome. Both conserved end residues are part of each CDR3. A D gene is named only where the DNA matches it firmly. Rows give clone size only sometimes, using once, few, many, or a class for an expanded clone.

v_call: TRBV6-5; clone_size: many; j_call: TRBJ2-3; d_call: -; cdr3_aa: CASGSLVADTQYF; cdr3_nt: TGTGCCAGCGGATCTCTTGTGGCAGATACGCAGTATTTT
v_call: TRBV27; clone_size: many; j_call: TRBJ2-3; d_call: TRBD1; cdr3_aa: CASGTGRPDTQYF; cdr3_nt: TGTGCCAGCGGGACAGGACGCCCAGATACGCAGTATTTT
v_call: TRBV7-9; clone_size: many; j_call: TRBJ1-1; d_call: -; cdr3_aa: CASSLNLGGSRDEAFF; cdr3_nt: TGTGCCAGCAGCTTAAACCTCGGGGGTTCCAGAGATGAAGCTTTCTTT
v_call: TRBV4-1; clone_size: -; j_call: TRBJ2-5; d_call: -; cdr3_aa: CASSQATRGVRETQYF; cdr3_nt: TGCGCCAGCAGCCAAGCCACTAGGGGGGTAAGAGAGACCCAGTACTTC
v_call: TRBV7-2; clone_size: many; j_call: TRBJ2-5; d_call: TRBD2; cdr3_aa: CASSLVLAGPFQETQYF; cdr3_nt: TGTGCCAGCAGCTTAGTGTTAGCGGGTCCCTTCCAAGAGACCCAGTACTTC
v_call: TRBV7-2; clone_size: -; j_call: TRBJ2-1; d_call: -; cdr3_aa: CASSLGGPTPGEQFF; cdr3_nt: TGTGCCAGCAGCTTAGGGGGACCCACCCCGGGAGAGCAGTTCTTC
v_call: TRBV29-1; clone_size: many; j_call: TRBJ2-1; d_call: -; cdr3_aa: CSAGLLDEQFF; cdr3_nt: TGCAGCGCTGGTCTATTGGATGAGCAGTTCTTC
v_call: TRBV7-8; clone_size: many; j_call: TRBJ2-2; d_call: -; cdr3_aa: CASSLTGTDSGELFF; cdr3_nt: TGTGCCAGCAGCTTAACCGGGACTGACTCCGGGGAGCTGTTTTTT
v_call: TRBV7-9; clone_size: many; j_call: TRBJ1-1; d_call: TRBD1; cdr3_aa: CASSLAGGTADTEAFF; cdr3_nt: TGTGCCAGCAGCTTAGCGGGCGGGACAGCGGACACTGAAGCTTTCTTT
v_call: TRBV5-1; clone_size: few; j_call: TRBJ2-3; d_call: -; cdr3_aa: CASSLVPQADTQYF; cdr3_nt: TGCGCCAGCAGCTTGGTCCCACAGGCAGATACGCAGTATTTT
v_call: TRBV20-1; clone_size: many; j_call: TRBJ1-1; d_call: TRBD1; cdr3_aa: CSARDSRTGGGWTEAFF; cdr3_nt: TGCAGTGCTAGAGATAGTAGGACAGGGGGCGGATGGACTGAAGCTTTCTTT
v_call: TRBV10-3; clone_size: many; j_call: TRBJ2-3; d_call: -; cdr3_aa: CATWGGRTDTQYF; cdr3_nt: TGTGCCACTTGGGGGGGGCGGACAGATACGCAGTATTTT
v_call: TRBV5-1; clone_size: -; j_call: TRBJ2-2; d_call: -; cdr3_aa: CASSLVAQMGWELFF; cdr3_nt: TGCGCCAGCAGCTTGGTAGCACAGATGGGCTGGGAGCTGTTTTTT
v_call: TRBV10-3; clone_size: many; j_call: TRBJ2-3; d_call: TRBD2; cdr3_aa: CAINTPGLAGGLNTQYF; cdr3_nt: TGTGCCATCAATACTCCGGGACTAGCGGGGGGGCTGAATACGCAGTATTTT
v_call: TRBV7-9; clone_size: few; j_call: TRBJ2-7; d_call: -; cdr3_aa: CASSLEVVADEQYF; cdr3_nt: TGTGCCAGCAGCTTAGAAGTGGTAGCGGACGAGCAGTACTTC
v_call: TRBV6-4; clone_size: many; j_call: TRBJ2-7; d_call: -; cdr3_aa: CASSRRRITDRRHSYEQYF; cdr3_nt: TGTGCCAGCAGCCGACGACGGATTACAGACAGGAGACACTCCTACGAGCAGTACTTC
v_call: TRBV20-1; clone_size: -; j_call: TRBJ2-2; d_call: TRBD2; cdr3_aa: CSAPRLAGTGELFF; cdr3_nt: TGCAGTGCTCCGAGACTAGCGGGAACCGGGGAGCTGTTTTTT
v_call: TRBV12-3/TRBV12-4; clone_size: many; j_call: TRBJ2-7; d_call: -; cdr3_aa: CASSFGGLDEQYF; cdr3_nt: TGTGCCAGCAGTTTCGGGGGTCTTGACGAGCAGTACTTC
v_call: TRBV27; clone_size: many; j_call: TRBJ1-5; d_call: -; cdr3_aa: CASSLSRSQPQHF; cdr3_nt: TGTGCCAGCAGTTTATCGAGGAGTCAGCCCCAGCATTTT
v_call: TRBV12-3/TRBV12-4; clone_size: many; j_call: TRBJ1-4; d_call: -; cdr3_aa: CASSSLNEKLFF; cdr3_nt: TGTGCCAGCAGTTCCCTTAATGAAAAACTGTTTTTT
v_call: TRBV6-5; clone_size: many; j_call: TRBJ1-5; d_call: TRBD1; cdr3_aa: CASSQGQSQHF; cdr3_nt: TGTGCCAGCAGTCAGGGACAGTCCCAGCATTTT
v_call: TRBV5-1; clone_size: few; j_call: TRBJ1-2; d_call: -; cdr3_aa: CASSLIRGHVNYGYTF; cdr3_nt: TGCGCCAGCAGCTTGATCCGGGGTCATGTGAACTATGGCTACACCTTC
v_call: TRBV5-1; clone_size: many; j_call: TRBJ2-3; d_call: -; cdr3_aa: CASSPAPGESDTQYF; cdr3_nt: TGCGCCAGCAGCCCCGCTCCGGGAGAATCGGATACGCAGTATTTT
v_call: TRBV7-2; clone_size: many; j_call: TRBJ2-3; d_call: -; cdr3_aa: CASSLTSRSTDTQYF; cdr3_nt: TGTGCCAGCAGCTTAACTTCGAGAAGCACAGATACGCAGTATTTT
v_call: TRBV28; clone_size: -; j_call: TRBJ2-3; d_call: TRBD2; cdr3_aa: CASSLSPGGASGNTDTQYF; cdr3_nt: TGTGCCAGCAGTTTATCCCCGGGGGGGGCTAGCGGTAACACAGATACGCAGTATTTT
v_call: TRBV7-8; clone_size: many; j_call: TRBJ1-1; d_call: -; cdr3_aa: CASSLVGERATEAFF; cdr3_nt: TGTGCCAGCAGCTTAGTAGGGGAGAGGGCCACTGAAGCTTTCTTT
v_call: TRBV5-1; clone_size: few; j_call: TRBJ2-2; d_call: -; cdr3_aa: CASSSAPTGIGELFF; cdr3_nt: TGCGCCAGCAGCTCCGCCCCTACAGGAATCGGGGAGCTGTTTTTT
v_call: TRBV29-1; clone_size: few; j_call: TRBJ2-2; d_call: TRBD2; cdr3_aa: CSALTSGGPVTGELFF; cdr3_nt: TGCAGCGCCCTGACTAGCGGGGGGCCCGTTACCGGGGAGCTGTTTTTT
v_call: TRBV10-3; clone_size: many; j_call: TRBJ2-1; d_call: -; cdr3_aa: CAISAGEGGEQFF; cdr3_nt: TGTGCCATCAGTGCTGGGGAAGGGGGTGAGCAGTTCTTC
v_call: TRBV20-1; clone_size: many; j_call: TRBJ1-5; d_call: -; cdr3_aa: CSARRGDNQPQHF; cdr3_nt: TGCAGTGCTAGGCGCGGTGATAATCAGCCCCAGCATTTT
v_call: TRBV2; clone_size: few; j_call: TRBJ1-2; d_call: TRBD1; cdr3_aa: CASSVRTGGPYGYTF; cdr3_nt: TGTGCCAGCAGTGTTAGGACAGGGGGCCCCTATGGCTACACCTTC
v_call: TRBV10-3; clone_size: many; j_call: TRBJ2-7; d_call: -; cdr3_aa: CAISGSWVKQTYEQYF; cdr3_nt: TGTGCCATCAGTGGGTCTTGGGTCAAGCAGACGTACGAGCAGTACTTC
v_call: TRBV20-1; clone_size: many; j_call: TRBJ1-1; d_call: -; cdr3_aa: CSARDLKGKGTEAFF; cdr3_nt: TGCAGTGCTAGAGATTTGAAGGGCAAGGGTACTGAAGCTTTCTTT
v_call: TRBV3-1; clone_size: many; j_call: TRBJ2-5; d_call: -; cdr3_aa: CASRKRGSEETQYF; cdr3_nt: TGTGCCAGCCGGAAACGGGGCAGTGAAGAGACCCAGTACTTC
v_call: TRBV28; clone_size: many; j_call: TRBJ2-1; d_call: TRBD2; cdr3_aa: CASKSGGDYNEQFF; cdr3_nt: TGTGCCAGCAAAAGCGGGGGAGATTACAATGAGCAGTTCTTC
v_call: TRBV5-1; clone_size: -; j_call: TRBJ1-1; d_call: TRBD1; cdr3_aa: CASSKGQPKNTEAFF; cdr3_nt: TGCGCCAGCAGCAAGGGACAGCCAAAGAACACTGAAGCTTTCTTT
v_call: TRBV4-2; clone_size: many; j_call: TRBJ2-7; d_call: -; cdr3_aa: CASSQDNRIDTQSPYEQYF; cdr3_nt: TGTGCCAGCAGCCAAGATAACAGGATCGACACTCAATCGCCCTACGAGCAGTACTTC
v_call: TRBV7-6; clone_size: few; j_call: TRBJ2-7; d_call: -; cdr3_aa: CASTPGGPEQYF; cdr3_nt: TGTGCCAGCACGCCCGGGGGACCCGAGCAGTACTTC
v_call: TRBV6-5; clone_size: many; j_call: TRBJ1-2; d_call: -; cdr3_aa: CASSRTGPGWGYTF; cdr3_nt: TGTGCCAGCAGTCGTACAGGGCCGGGCTGGGGCTACACCTTC
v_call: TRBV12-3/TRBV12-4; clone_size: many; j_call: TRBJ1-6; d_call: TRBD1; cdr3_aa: CASSFGDRDNSPLHF; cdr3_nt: TGTGCCAGCAGTTTTGGAGACAGGGATAATTCACCCCTCCACTTT
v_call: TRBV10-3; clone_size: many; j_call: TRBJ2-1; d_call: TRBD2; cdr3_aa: CAISESILAGGRSYNEQFF; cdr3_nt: TGTGCCATCAGTGAGTCGATTCTAGCGGGGGGACGCTCCTACAATGAGCAGTTCTTC
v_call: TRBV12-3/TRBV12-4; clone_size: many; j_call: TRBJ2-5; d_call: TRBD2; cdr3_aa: CASSPPTSGHQETQYF; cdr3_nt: TGTGCCAGCAGTCCACCGACTAGCGGGCATCAAGAGACCCAGTACTTC
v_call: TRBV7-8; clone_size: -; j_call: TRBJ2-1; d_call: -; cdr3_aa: CASSLLEVGYNEQFF; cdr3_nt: TGTGCCAGCAGCTTACTGGAGGTGGGCTACAATGAGCAGTTCTTC
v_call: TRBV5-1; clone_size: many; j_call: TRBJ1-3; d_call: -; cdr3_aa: CASRRDVNSGNTIYF; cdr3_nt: TGCGCCAGCAGACGGGACGTTAACTCTGGAAACACCATATATTTT
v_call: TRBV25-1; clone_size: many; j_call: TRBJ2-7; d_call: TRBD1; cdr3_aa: CASRPPGDRGSYEQYF; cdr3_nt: TGTGCCAGCCGACCACCAGGGGACAGGGGGAGTTACGAGCAGTACTTC
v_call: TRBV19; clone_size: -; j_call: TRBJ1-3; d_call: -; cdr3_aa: CASRQRSSGNTIYF; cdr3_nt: TGTGCCAGTCGACAGAGAAGCTCTGGAAACACCATATATTTT
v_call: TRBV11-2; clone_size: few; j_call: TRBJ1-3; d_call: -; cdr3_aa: CASSLTSRGPGNTIYF; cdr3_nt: TGTGCCAGCAGCCTAACATCCAGGGGCCCTGGAAACACCATATATTTT
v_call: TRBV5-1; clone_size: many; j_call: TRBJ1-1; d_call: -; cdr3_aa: CASSKEDSPFNEAFF; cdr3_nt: TGCGCCAGCAGCAAGGAAGACAGTCCCTTCAATGAAGCTTTCTTT
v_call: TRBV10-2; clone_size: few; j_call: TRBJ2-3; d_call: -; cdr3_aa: CASSDTGTQTDTQYF; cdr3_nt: TGCGCCAGCAGCGACACCGGGACCCAAACAGATACGCAGTATTTT
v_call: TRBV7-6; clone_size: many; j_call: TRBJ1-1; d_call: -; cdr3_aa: CASSLVRNTEAFF; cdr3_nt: TGTGCCAGCAGCTTAGTTCGGAACACTGAAGCTTTCTTT
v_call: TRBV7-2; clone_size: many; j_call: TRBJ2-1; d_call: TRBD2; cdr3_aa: CASSFLAGYVYNEQFF; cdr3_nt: TGTGCCAGCAGCTTTTTAGCGGGCTACGTCTACAATGAGCAGTTCTTC
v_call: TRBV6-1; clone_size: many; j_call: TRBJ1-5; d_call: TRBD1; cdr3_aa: CASSRDSFNQPQHF; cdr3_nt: TGTGCCAGCAGCCGGGACAGCTTCAATCAGCCCCAGCATTTT